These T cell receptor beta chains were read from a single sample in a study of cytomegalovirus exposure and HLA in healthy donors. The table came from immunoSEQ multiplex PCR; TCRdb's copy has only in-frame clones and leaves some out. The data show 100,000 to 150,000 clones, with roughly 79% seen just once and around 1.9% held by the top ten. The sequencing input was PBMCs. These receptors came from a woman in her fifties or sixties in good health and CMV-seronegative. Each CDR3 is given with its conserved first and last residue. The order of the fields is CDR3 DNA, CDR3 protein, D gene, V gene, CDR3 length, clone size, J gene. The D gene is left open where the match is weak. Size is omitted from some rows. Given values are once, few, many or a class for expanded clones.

TGTGCCAGCAGCCCAGACAGGGGCAACACTGAAGCTTTCTTT,CASSPDRGNTEAFF,TRBD1,TRBV7-2,14,NA,TRBJ1-1
TGCGCCAGCAGCCAAGCAATTGAGGGGGGGGAGCAGTACTTC,CASSQAIEGGEQYF,NA,TRBV4-3,14,NA,TRBJ2-7
TGTGCCAGCAGTGAAGGGACAGGGTATGGTGAAGCTTTCTTT,CASSEGTGYGEAFF,TRBD1,TRBV6-5,14,few,TRBJ1-1
TGCGCCAGCAGCTTGTTATTCGGAGGGGTAAACACTGAAGCTTTCTTT,CASSLLFGGVNTEAFF,NA,TRBV5-1,16,NA,TRBJ1-1
TGCGCCAGCAGCCAAGTCTGGACAGGAGGGACTAGCGGGAACACCGGGGAGCTGTTTTTT,CASSQVWTGGTSGNTGELFF,TRBD2,TRBV4-1,20,NA,TRBJ2-2
TGTGCCAGCAGTTTATGGCCGCCGAGGGCCACTAATGAAAAACTGTTTTTT,CASSLWPPRATNEKLFF,NA,TRBV28,17,NA,TRBJ1-4
TGTGCCAGCAGTTCCACCTTACAGGGCTCTGGAAACACCATATATTTT,CASSSTLQGSGNTIYF,NA,TRBV6-5,16,NA,TRBJ1-3
TGTGCCACTAACAGGAACCTACGAAACACCATATATTTT,CATNRNLRNTIYF,NA,TRBV5-6,13,few,TRBJ1-3
TGTGCCAGCAGTTTGCTGGGGGCGAGGACCGGGGAGCTGTTTTTT,CASSLLGARTGELFF,NA,TRBV27,15,NA,TRBJ2-2
TGTGCCAGCATTTCCGGGACTAGCGGATACGAGCAGTACTTC,CASISGTSGYEQYF,TRBD2,TRBV6-6,14,few,TRBJ2-7
TGTGCCAGTTCGTGGGGACTTACGGAGACCCAGTACTTC,CASSWGLTETQYF,NA,TRBV19,13,NA,TRBJ2-5
TGTGCCAGCAGCCCGTGGACAGCCCTCAACACCGGGGAGCTGTTTTTT,CASSPWTALNTGELFF,NA,TRBV7-2,16,few,TRBJ2-2
TGTGCCAGCAGCTTAGGAGGGTACGATGGCTACACCTTC,CASSLGGYDGYTF,NA,TRBV7-2,13,NA,TRBJ1-2
TGTGCCAGCAGTTTTCAACAGGGAAAGGGGGAAAAACTGTTTTTT,CASSFQQGKGEKLFF,NA,TRBV28,15,NA,TRBJ1-4
TGTGCCAGCAGTTTAAGGGGGCCGGGCTATGGCTACACCTTC,CASSLRGPGYGYTF,TRBD1,TRBV28,14,NA,TRBJ1-2
TGTGCCAGCAGTGTCATAAGCGGGAGGAGCTCCTACAATGAGCAGTTCTTC,CASSVISGRSSYNEQFF,TRBD2,TRBV2,17,NA,TRBJ2-1
TGCGCCAGCAGCTTGGTCATAGCCCACGAGCAGTACTTC,CASSLVIAHEQYF,NA,TRBV5-1,13,NA,TRBJ2-7
TGTGCCAGCAGCTCGACCACAGGGGTCTCCTATGGCTACACCTTC,CASSSTTGVSYGYTF,TRBD1,TRBV7-2,15,NA,TRBJ1-2
TGTGCCAGCAGCAACGGACAGTCCTTGAATGAGCAGTTCTTC,CASSNGQSLNEQFF,NA,TRBV5-6,14,NA,TRBJ2-1
TGTGCCAGCAGTCCAAACAGGGTGGGTAACGAGCAGTACTTC,CASSPNRVGNEQYF,NA,TRBV7-9,14,NA,TRBJ2-7
TGTGCCAGCAGCCCGGACAGGGTCTATGGCTACACCTTC,CASSPDRVYGYTF,TRBD1,TRBV5-4,13,NA,TRBJ1-2
TGCGCCAGCAGCTTGGCAGGGCGGGGGGAATCACCCCTCCACTTT,CASSLAGRGESPLHF,NA,TRBV5-1,15,NA,TRBJ1-6
TGTGCCACCAGCAGAGCCCAATACACTGAAGCTTTCTTT,CATSRAQYTEAFF,NA,TRBV15,13,NA,TRBJ1-1
TGTGCCAGCAGCGTAGCTATGAACACTGAAGCTTTCTTT,CASSVAMNTEAFF,NA,TRBV9,13,NA,TRBJ1-1
TGTGCCTGGCAGGGGTCTGGAAACACCATATATTTT,CAWQGSGNTIYF,NA,TRBV30,12,NA,TRBJ1-3
TGTGCCAGCAGTGAGCTAGCGGGATCGTTCTTC,CASSELAGSFF,TRBD2,TRBV2,11,NA,TRBJ2-1
TGTGCCGCCTCCAGGACAATTGGGCGGAACACTGAAGCTTTCTTT,CAASRTIGRNTEAFF,NA,TRBV28,15,once,TRBJ1-1
TGTGCCAGCATTAGGACAGTCGTAATCTACGAGCAGTACTTC,CASIRTVVIYEQYF,NA,TRBV2,14,NA,TRBJ2-7
TGTGCCAGCAGCTTTGGACAGTATGATGAAGCTTTCTTT,CASSFGQYDEAFF,NA,TRBV5-6,13,NA,TRBJ1-1
TGTGCCAGTAACAGGGGGTTCGACGAGCAGTACTTC,CASNRGFDEQYF,TRBD1,TRBV19,12,NA,TRBJ2-7
TGTGCCAGCAGTTACTTTAGCGGGAGAGGTGAGACCCAGTACTTC,CASSYFSGRGETQYF,TRBD2,TRBV28,15,NA,TRBJ2-5
TGTGCCACCAGCAGAAACCTAGGGACTAGCGGGACGGACGAGCAGTACTTC,CATSRNLGTSGTDEQYF,TRBD2,TRBV15,17,NA,TRBJ2-7
TGTGCCAGCAGCGCCTCAGGGAGGGGAGAGACCCAGTACTTC,CASSASGRGETQYF,TRBD2,TRBV9,14,NA,TRBJ2-5
TGTGCCAGCAGCCCCCCCCCGGGCAGGGGGTATGGCTACACCTTC,CASSPPPGRGYGYTF,TRBD1,TRBV5-4,15,NA,TRBJ1-2
TGTGCCAGCAGCTTCCGACTGGCAGATACGCAGTATTTT,CASSFRLADTQYF,NA,TRBV11-1,13,NA,TRBJ2-3
TGTGCCAGCAGTTACCCACAGAACACTGAAGCTTTCTTT,CASSYPQNTEAFF,NA,TRBV6-6,13,NA,TRBJ1-1
TGCGCCAGCAGCTTTTGGGGGCTCGACCAAGAGACCCAGTACTTC,CASSFWGLDQETQYF,NA,TRBV5-1,15,few,TRBJ2-5
TGTGCCAGCTCACCACCGTGGACAGGGGGCGAAGCTTTCTTT,CASSPPWTGGEAFF,TRBD1,TRBV18,14,NA,TRBJ1-1
TGTGCCAGCAGCCCTCTAAACAGGGAAAATGAGCAGTTCTTC,CASSPLNRENEQFF,NA,TRBV7-3,14,NA,TRBJ2-1
TGTGCCAGCAGCCCGGGAGGAGTCAGGGCGGATGCAGGCTACACCTTC,CASSPGGVRADAGYTF,NA,TRBV7-2,16,NA,TRBJ1-2
TGTGCCAGCATGGCTAGCGGGAGTGCTACAGATACGCAGTATTTT,CASMASGSATDTQYF,TRBD2,TRBV28,15,few,TRBJ2-3